This passage covers 20 T cell receptor beta chains from one sample sequenced in a study of metastatic and nonmetastatic thyroid tumors. TCRdb redid the clone calls on the PCR reads using MiXCR. The table shows roughly 13,000 clones, with 25% to 35% occurring only once. Thyroid surgery was preceded by no treatment in any patient. Input material: blood. The receptor source for this set is a female donor with papillary thyroid cancer or a benign thyroid nodule (not recorded which). Some clones in this sample may be carry-over from other donors' samples.

Relative to its sample, this clone is medium-sized (0.01 to 0.1%). The chain links TRBV2 to TRBJ1-6, with unresolved D. The CDR3 runs to 13 residues. Per the germline V gene, CDR1 is SNHLY and CDR2 is FYNNEI. Deletions cut 3 bases from V and 5 bases from J, with 5 bases between. The chain's CDR3 is CASSEDHNSPLHF. In nucleotides, the CDR3 is TGTGCCAGCAGTGAGGACCATAATTCACCCCTCCACTTT.

This clone has ten or more counts. The chain carries TRBV5-5 and TRBJ1-3; no definite D call. Between the trimmed V and J ends, which lost 0 bases and 3 bases, there was a span of 10 bases. This CDR3 has 15 residues. CDR1 is SGHKS and CDR2 is YYEKEE in the germline V gene (reference sequence). DNA of the CDR3: TGTGCCAGCAGCTTGGGTCTGCTGGATGGAAACACCATATATTTT. Translating it yields CASSLGLLDGNTIYF. Full variable domain (remainder filled in from reference TRBV5-5 and TRBJ1-3): DAGVTQSPTHLIKTRGQQVTLRCSPISGHKSVSWYQQVLGQGPQFIFQYYEKEERGRGNFPDRFSARQFPNYSSELNVNALLLGDSALYLCASSLGLLDGNTIYFGEGSWLTVV.

The rearrangement links TRBV4-1 to TRBJ2-7; 8 bases align to TRBD2. Per the germline V gene, CDR1 is MGHRA and CDR2 is YSYEKL. The CDR3 spans 15 residues. The V gene end was trimmed by 5 bases and the J gene end by 2 bases; junction bases not matched to a gene: 8. The CDR3 is CASSLPGGRTYEQYF. For the CDR3, the DNA is TGCGCCAGCAGCTTACCGGGGGGGCGCACCTACGAGCAGTACTTC.

In regard to this clone: The conserved phenylalanine or tryptophan normally closing the CDR3 is absent here, so this likely arose from a read error. This chain uses TRBV18 with TRBJ2-5, with D unclear. CDR3 length equals 15 residues. CDR1 and CDR2 (germline): KGHSH, LQKENI. The CDR3 is CASSSPSRSQVTQYV. DNA for the CDR3: TGTGCCAGCTCATCCCCATCGAGGAGTCAAGTGACCCAGTACGTC.

This clone was found many times. This chain connects TRBV3-1 to TRBJ2-5; the D is unclear. With 1 base removed from V and 2 bases from J, the gap between germline ends came to 5 bases. Germline lookup yields CDR1 LGHDT and CDR2 YNNKEL (reference sequence). CDR3 length equals 13 residues. Here the CDR3 reads CASSQGQQETQYF. The DNA of the CDR3 is TGTGCCAGCAGCCAAGGCCAGCAAGAGACCCAGTACTTC.

This clone counts as medium-sized. The chain recombines TRBV27 with TRBJ2-7; TRBD1 matches 8 bases. Germline V gives CDR1 MNHEY, CDR2 SMNVEV (reference sequence). The CDR3 is 13 amino acids. After removal of 6 bases from V and 7 bases from J, the junction contained 8 bases not matched to a gene. CDR3 coding DNA: TGTGCCAGCAGGATGGGACAGGAGGGTGAGCAGTACTTC. It is translated as CASRMGQEGEQYF.

This clone is medium-sized by share. This chain joins TRBV4-1 and TRBJ2-1; no firm D call. There are 12 residues in the CDR3. Deletions cut 4 bases from V and 10 bases from J, with 11 bases between. CDR1 and CDR2 (germline): MGHRA, YSYEKL. The chain's CDR3 is CASSRSQREQFF. The DNA for the CDR3 is TGCGCCAGCAGCCGTTCCCAGAGGGAGCAGTTCTTC.

This clone was recorded many times. This chain connects TRBV10-3 to TRBJ2-1; D not resolved. In germline, CDR1 is ENHRY, CDR2 SYGVKD. The ends were cut back, 2 bases at V and 0 bases at J, with 8 bases in the middle. The CDR3 loop spans 15 amino acids. The CDR3 sequence: CAISEKASSYNEQFF. CDR3 sequence (DNA): TGTGCCATCAGTGAGAAGGCCAGCTCCTACAATGAGCAGTTCTTC.

This clone showed up just a few times. The CDR3 region is CASRTSLLEGGGDTQYF. DNA of the CDR3: TGTGCCAGCAGAACTTCTCTTTTAGAGGGGGGTGGAGATACGCAGTATTTT. This sequence joins TRBV12-3 or TRBV12-4 and TRBJ2-3; D may correspond to TRBD1 or TRBD2 (6 bases each). The V end lost 6 bases, the J end lost 5 bases, and 24 bases lay between the germline ends. There are 17 residues in the CDR3.

This clone was seen many times. A much bigger clone sits one base away, suggesting this may be a read error. CDR3 sequence reads: CASSQTGRSDEQYF. The CDR3 DNA is TGTGCCAGCTCGCAAACAGGGAGGTCCGACGAGCAGTACTTC. V and J are TRBV18 and TRBJ2-7, with D possibly being TRBD1 or TRBD2 (6 bases each). Germline loops: CDR1 KGHSH, CDR2 LQKENI. Trimming removed 6 bases from V and 5 bases from J, with 17 bases in between. This CDR3 region has 14 residues.

The V gene is TRBV12-3 or TRBV12-4, the J gene TRBJ1-3; a weak D match, TRBD1 (5 bases). This CDR3 is 15 amino acids long. Trimming left V 7 bases short and J 7 bases short, with 20 bases between. This CDR3 reads CASIVWAWGFNTIYF. In DNA, the CDR3 is TGTGCCAGCATTGTCTGGGCATGGGGCTTTAACACCATATATTTT.

The chain uses TRBV2 and TRBJ2-6; D call uncertain. In germline, CDR1 is SNHLY, CDR2 FYNNEI. The CDR3 covers 18 residues. V was shortened by 6 bases and J by 0 bases, with 18 bases between the two germline ends. CDR3 bases: TGTGCCAGCAGAGGCGTCAGTCCTCGATACTCTGGGGCCAACGTCCTGACTTTC. It is translated as CASRGVSPRYSGANVLTF.

With respect to this clone: Here the CDR3 omits its conserved ending phenylalanine or tryptophan, so a read error is the likely source. The limits of the CDR3 on the DNA are not certain, so only TCRdb's listed CDR3 is given. The chain combines TRBV20-1 with TRBJ1-2; no check of the table's D call, TRBD1, against the DNA was made. Both ends counted, the CDR3 spans 16 residues. Germline V gene sequence: CDR1 DFQATT, CDR2 SNEGSKA (reference sequence). The CDR3 here is CSARGRRDKLAYVNTL.

The J gene is TRBJ2-1, the V gene TRBV3-1; D gene ambiguous. CDR1 and CDR2 from the germline V gene are LGHDT and YNNKEL (reference sequence). This CDR3 is 12 amino acids long. V gave up 4 bases and J gave up 5 bases, with 6 bases separating them. The CDR3 region is CASSRFNNEQFF. CDR3 nucleotide sequence: TGTGCCAGCAGCCGATTCAACAATGAGCAGTTCTTC.

This chain links TRBV5-1 with TRBJ1-2; D is unclear. V shed 2 bases and J shed 6 bases, with 11 bases lying between them. Per germline, CDR1 SGHRS and CDR2 YFSETQ. CDR3 length: 13 amino acids. CDR3 nucleotides: TGCGCCAGCAGCTTAGGCCGACAAGATGGCTACACCTTC. The encoded protein is CASSLGRQDGYTF.

As for this clone: At one end, the junction sequence differs from germline, possibly due to a read error. The chain joins TRBV5-5 to TRBJ2-7; D might be TRBD1 (6 bases). This CDR3 spans 14 amino acids. Germline V gene lookup returns CDR1 SGHKS and CDR2 YYEKEE (reference sequence). CDR3 sequence (DNA): TGTGCCAGCATCTTGGCAGGGGTATCCTACGAGCAGTACTTC. Protein: CASILAGVSYEQYF.

This clone was seen repeatedly, ten times or more. The gene calls are TRBV7-9 and TRBJ1-4, with 8 nucleotides matching TRBD1. V dropped 4 bases and J dropped 11; count of bases not matched to a gene: 18. Germline V gene data show CDR1 as SEHNR and CDR2 as FQNEAQ (reference sequence). The CDR3 totals 17 residues. The CDR3 protein is CASSSPTSGTGKRKLFF. The CDR3 region has the DNA TGTGCCAGCAGCTCACCTACATCCGGGACAGGTAAAAGGAAACTGTTTTTT.

V is TRBV7-3 and J is TRBJ2-1; D unresolved. The V end lost 2 bases, the J end lost 7 bases, and 9 bases lay between the germline ends. Per germline, CDR1 SGHTA and CDR2 FQGTGA. The CDR3 has 13 residues. This chain's CDR3 is CASSLGVWNEQFF. The CDR3 region has the DNA TGTGCCAGCAGCTTAGGGGTGTGGAATGAGCAGTTCTTC.

The rearrangement links TRBV7-9 to TRBJ1-6, with 10 bases fitting TRBD1. CDR3 size: 15 residues. Looked up from germline, CDR1 is SEHNR and CDR2 is FQNEAQ (reference sequence). J was trimmed by 9 bases and V by 2 bases; bases with no gene match: 4. CDR3 amino acids: CASSLSDRGFSPLHF. The CDR3 coding sequence is TGTGCCAGCAGCTTATCGGACAGGGGGTTTTCACCCCTCCACTTT. The variable domain in full, completed from reference TRBV7-9 and TRBJ1-6, reads DTGVSQNPRHKITKRGQNVTFRCDPISEHNRLYWYRQTLGQGPEFLTYFQNEAQLEKSRLLSDRFSAERPKGSFSTLEIQRTEQGDSAMYLCASSLSDRGFSPLHFGNGTRLTVT.

This clone has a handful of counts. The genes are TRBV28 and TRBJ2-5; D is uncertain. Germline V lookup: CDR1 MDHEN, CDR2 SYDVKM. This CDR3 is built from 15 residues. Trimming stripped 2 bases from V and 5 bases from J, with 15 bases between. Here the CDR3 DNA reads TGTGCCAGCAGTTTACGGTCCGGTCTACGGGAGACCCAGTACTTC. It is translated as CASSLRSGLRETQYF.